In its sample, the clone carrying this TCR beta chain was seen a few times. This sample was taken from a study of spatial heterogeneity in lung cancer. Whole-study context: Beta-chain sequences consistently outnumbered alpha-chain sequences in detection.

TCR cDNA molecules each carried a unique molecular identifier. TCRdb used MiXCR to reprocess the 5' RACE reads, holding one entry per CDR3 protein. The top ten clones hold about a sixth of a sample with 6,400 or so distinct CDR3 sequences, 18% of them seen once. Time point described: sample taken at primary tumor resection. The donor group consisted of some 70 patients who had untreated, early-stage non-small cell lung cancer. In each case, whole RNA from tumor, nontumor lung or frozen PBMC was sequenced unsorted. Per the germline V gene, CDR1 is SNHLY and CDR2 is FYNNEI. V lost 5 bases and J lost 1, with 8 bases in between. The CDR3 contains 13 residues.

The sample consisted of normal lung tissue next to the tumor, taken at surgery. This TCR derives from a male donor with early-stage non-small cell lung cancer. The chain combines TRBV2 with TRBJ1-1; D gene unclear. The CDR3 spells CASSLRGNTEAFF. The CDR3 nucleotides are TGTGCCAGCAGTTTGCGGGGGAACACTGAAGCTTTCTTT. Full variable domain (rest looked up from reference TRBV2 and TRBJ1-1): EPEVTQTPSHQVTQMGQEVILRCVPISNHLYFYWYRQILGQKVEFLVSFYNNEISEKSEIFDDQFSVERPDGSNFTLKIRSTKLEDSAMYFCASSLRGNTEAFFGQGTRLTVV.